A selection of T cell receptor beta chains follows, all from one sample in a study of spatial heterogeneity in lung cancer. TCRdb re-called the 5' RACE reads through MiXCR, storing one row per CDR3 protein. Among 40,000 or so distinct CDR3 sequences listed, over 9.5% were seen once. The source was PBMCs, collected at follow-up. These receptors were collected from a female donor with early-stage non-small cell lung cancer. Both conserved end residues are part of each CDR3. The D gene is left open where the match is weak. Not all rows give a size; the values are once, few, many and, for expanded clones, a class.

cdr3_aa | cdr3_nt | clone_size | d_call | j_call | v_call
CASSRDGIQETQYF | TGCGCCAGCAGCAGGGACGGCATCCAAGAGACCCAGTACTTC | many | - | TRBJ2-5 | TRBV5-1
CASSRQVIGAEAFF | TGTGCCAGCAGTCGACAGGTCATTGGGGCTGAAGCTTTCTTT | few | - | TRBJ1-1 | TRBV2
CAISEAGHTGELFF | TGTGCCATCAGTGAGGCAGGGCACACCGGGGAGCTGTTTTTT | few | - | TRBJ2-2 | TRBV10-3
CASSFQQGNYGYTF | TGTGCCAGCAGCTTCCAACAGGGGAACTATGGCTACACCTTC | - | TRBD1 | TRBJ1-2 | TRBV7-2
CASSSDKPTTDTQYF | TGCGCCAGCAGCTCGGACAAACCAACAACAGATACGCAGTATTTT | - | - | TRBJ2-3 | TRBV5-1
CASSLDWRGAYNEQFF | TGTGCCAGCAGCTTAGATTGGCGGGGGGCCTACAATGAGCAGTTCTTC | many | TRBD2 | TRBJ2-1 | TRBV7-9
CASSQGASGGVDEQFF | TGCGCCAGCAGCCAAGGGGCTAGCGGGGGGGTCGATGAGCAGTTCTTC | many | TRBD2 | TRBJ2-1 | TRBV4-3
CAISETDRGNYEQYF | TGTGCCATCAGTGAAACGGACAGGGGTAACTACGAGCAGTACTTC | many | TRBD1 | TRBJ2-7 | TRBV10-3
CASSEGSLVNEQYF | TGTGCCAGTAGCGAGGGCTCCCTAGTGAACGAGCAGTACTTC | - | - | TRBJ2-7 | TRBV19
CSATRAGRGETQYF | TGCAGTGCCACACGAGCCGGGCGAGGGGAGACCCAGTACTTC | many | - | TRBJ2-5 | TRBV20-1
CASLGGARSYTF | TGTGCCAGTCTAGGGGGGGCGCGGAGCTACACCTTC | - | - | TRBJ1-2 | TRBV12-3/TRBV12-4
CASSTRGDTYEQYF | TGTGCCAGCAGCACGCGCGGGGATACCTACGAGCAGTACTTC | few | - | TRBJ2-7 | TRBV7-8
CASSVEGTSKNIQYF | TGTGCCAGCAGCGTAGAAGGGACTAGCAAAAACATTCAGTACTTC | few | TRBD2 | TRBJ2-4 | TRBV9
CASSLTGAYGETQYF | TGTGCCAGCAGCTTAACCGGGGCCTACGGAGAGACCCAGTACTTC | many | - | TRBJ2-5 | TRBV12-3/TRBV12-4
CASSMGQGYSYNEQFF | TGTGCCAGTAGTATGGGACAGGGCTACTCCTACAATGAGCAGTTCTTC | - | TRBD1 | TRBJ2-1 | TRBV19
CASSLMGSYEQYF | TGTGCCAGCAGCTTGATGGGCTCCTACGAGCAGTACTTC | few | - | TRBJ2-7 | TRBV5-6
CASSYSGRAYEQYF | TGTGCCAGCAGTTACTCCGGACGGGCCTACGAGCAGTACTTC | many | - | TRBJ2-7 | TRBV6-5
CADPLGLAGGSDTGELFF | TGTGCCGACCCCCTGGGACTAGCGGGGGGGTCGGACACCGGGGAGCTGTTTTTT | - | - | TRBJ2-2 | TRBV21-1